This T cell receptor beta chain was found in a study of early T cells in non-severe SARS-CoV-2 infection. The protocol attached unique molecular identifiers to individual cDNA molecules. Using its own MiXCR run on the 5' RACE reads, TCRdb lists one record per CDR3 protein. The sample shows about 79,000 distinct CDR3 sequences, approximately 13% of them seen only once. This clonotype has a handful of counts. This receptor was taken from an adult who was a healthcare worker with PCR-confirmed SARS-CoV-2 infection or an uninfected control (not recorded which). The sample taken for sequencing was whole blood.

CDR3 loop: CAWSVNGRVGYTF. The CDR3 DNA reads TGTGCCTGGAGTGTAAACGGCAGAGTTGGCTACACCTTC. The chain combines TRBV30 with TRBJ1-2; D unresolved. The CDR3 has 13 residues. Germline assignment: CDR1 GTSNPN and CDR2 SVGIG (reference sequence). V shed 0 bases and J shed 7 bases, with 12 bases lying between them.